This TCR beta chain was observed in a study of blood T cells in healthy people across ages. This clonotype has at least ten counts. A read error may account for a junction end that differs from germline. This CDR3 comprises 12 residues. CDR1 and CDR2 from the germline V gene are SGHRS and YFSETQ. Per individual sample, total RNA of at least 6 micrograms was extracted. PCR was performed a second time for roughly 7 to 11 cycles using a sample-barcoded 5' primer and a J-beta primer mix. TCRdb re-derived calls from the 5' RACE reads in MiXCR, one entry per CDR3 protein. The table records fewer than 900,000 distinct CDR3 sequences, approximately 35% of them present only once.

The sequence was collected from a man between 18 and 35 years old in good health. Sequencing was carried out using blood. The rearrangement uses TRBV5-1 and TRBJ2-1; perhaps TRBD2 as D (5 bases). The CDR3 DNA is TGTGCCAGCAGCTTAGTTGGGAGCGAGCAGTTCTTC. Its translation: CASSLVGSEQFF.